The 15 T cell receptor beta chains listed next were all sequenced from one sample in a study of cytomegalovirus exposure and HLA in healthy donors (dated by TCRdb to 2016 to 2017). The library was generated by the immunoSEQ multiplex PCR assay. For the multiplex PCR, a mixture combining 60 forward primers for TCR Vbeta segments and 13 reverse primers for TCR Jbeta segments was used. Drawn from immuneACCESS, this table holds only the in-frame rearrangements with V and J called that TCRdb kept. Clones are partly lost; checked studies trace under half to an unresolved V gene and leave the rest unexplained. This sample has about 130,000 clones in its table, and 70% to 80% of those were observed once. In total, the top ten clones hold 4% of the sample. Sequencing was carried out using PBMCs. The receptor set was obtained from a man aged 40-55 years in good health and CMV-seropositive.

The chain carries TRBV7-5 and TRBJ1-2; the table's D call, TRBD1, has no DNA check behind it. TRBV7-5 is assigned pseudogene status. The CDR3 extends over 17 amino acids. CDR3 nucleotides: TGTGCCATCGAAGCCAGCGGGGGACAGGGTTACGACTATGGCTACACCTTC. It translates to CAIEASGGQGYDYGYTF.

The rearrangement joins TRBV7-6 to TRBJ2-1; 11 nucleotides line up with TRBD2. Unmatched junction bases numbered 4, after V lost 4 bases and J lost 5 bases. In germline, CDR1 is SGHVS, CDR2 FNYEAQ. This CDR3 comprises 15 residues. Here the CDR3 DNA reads TGTGCCAGCAGCTCATTAGCGGGGGGGAACAATGAGCAGTTCTTC. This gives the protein CASSSLAGGNNEQFF.

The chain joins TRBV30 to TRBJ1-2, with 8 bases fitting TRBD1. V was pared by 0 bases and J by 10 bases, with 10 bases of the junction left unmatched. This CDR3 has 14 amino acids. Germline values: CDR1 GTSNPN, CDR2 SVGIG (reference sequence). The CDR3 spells CAWSVSRQGRLYTF. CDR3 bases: TGTGCCTGGAGTGTAAGCCGACAGGGGCGCCTCTACACCTTC.

The CDR3 reads CSVEELGGTAPGEQYF. The CDR3 nucleotides read TGCAGCGTTGAAGAGTTGGGGGGAACCGCCCCGGGCGAGCAGTACTTC. V usage is TRBV29-1 and J usage is TRBJ2-7; tentatively, D is TRBD2 (6 bases). Germline V CDR1 and CDR2: SQVTM, ANQGSEA. CDR3 length: 16 residues. Between the trimmed V and J ends, which lost 0 bases and 6 bases, there was a span of 21 bases.

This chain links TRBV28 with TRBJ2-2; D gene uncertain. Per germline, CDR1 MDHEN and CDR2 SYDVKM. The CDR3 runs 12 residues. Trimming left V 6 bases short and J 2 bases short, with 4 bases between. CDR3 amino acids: CASSRNTGELFF. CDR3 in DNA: TGTGCCAGCAGCAGAAACACCGGGGAGCTGTTTTTT.

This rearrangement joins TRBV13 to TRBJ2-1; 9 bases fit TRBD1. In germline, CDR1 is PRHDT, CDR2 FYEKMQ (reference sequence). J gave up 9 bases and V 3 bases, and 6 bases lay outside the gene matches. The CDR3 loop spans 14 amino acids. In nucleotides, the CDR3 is TGTGCCAGCAGCTTCCGGGACAGGGTAACTGAGCAGTTCTTC. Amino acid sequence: CASSFRDRVTEQFF.

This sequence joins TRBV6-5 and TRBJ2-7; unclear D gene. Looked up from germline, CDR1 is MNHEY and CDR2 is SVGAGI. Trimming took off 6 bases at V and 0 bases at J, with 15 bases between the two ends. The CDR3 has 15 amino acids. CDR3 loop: CASRSGGGHSYEQYF. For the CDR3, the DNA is TGTGCCAGCAGATCCGGCGGTGGTCACTCCTACGAGCAGTACTTC.

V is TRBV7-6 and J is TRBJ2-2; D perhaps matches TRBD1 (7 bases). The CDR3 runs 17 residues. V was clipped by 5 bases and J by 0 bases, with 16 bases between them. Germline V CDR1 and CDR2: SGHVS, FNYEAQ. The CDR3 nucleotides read TGTGCCAGCAGCCGCGCAGGGGGGTCCGCGAACACCGGGGAGCTGTTTTTT. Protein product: CASSRAGGSANTGELFF.

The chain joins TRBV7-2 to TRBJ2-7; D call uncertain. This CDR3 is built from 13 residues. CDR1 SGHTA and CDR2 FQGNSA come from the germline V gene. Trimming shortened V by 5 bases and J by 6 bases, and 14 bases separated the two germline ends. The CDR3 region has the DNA TGTGCCAGCAGCCCTATACTTATTGGCGAGCAGTACTTC. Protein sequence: CASSPILIGEQYF. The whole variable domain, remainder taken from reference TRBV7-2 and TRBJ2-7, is GAGVSQSPSNKVTEKGKDVELRCDPISGHTALYWYRQSLGQGLEFLIYFQGNSAPDKSGLPSDRFSAERTGGSVSTLTIQRTQQEDSAVYLCASSPILIGEQYFGPGTRLTVT.

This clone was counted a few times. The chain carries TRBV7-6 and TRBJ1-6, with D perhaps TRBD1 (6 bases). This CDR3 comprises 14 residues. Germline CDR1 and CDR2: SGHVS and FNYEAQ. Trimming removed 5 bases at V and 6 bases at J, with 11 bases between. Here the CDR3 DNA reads TGTGCCAGCAGCCCCGCCAGGGGTAATTCACCCCTCCACTTT. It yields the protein CASSPARGNSPLHF.

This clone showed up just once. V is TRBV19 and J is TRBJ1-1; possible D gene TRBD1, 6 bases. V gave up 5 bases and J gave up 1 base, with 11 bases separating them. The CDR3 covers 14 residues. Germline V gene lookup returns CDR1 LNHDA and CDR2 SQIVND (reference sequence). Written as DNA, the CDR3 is TGTGCCAGTAGTTTCGGGACACCGAACACTGAAGCTTTCTTT. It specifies CASSFGTPNTEAFF.

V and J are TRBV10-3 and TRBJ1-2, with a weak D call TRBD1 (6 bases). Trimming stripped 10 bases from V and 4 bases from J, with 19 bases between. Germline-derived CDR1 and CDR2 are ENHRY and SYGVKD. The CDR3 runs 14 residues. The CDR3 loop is CATNSRDKTYGYTF. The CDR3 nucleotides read TGTGCCACCAATTCCCGGGACAAGACCTATGGCTACACCTTC.

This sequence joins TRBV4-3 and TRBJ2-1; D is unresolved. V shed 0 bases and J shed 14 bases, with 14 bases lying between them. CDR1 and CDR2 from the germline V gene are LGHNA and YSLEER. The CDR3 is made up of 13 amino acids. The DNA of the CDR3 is TGCGCCAGCAGCCAAGATACCGAGTATGCGGAGTTCTTC. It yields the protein CASSQDTEYAEFF.

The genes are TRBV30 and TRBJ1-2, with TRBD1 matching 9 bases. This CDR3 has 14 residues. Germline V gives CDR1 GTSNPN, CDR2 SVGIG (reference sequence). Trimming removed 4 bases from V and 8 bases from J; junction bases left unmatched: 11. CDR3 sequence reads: CAWTNPGQGKGYTF. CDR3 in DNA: TGTGCCTGGACAAACCCGGGACAGGGCAAGGGCTACACCTTC.

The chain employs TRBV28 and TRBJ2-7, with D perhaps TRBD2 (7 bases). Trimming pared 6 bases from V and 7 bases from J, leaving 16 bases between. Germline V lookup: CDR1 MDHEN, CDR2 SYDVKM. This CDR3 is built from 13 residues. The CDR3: CASSPPGGREQYF. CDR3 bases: TGTGCCAGCAGCCCCCCCGGGGGGCGAGAGCAGTACTTC.